These T cell receptor beta chains were read from a single sample in a study of CD8+CD57+ T cells in acquired aplastic anemia. One entry per CDR3 protein, called by TCRdb with MiXCR from the reads. The data show hundreds of thousands of distinct CDR3 sequences, 55% to 70% seen once. The sequencing sample was made of sorted CD4+, CD8+, or CD8+CD57+ T cells (not recorded which) from PBMCs. These TCRs come from a human donor in good health, serving as a control. Both conserved end residues are part of each CDR3. D genes are given only for firm matches. Clone size, where shown, is once, few, many, or a class for clones that have expanded.

abundance	j_gene	v_gene	d_gene	CDR3nt	CDR3aa
NA	TRBJ2-2	TRBV7-9	NA	TGTGCCGGCAGCCTGACCAGCAGGAGCACCGGGGAGCTGTTTTTT	CAGSLTSRSTGELFF
NA	TRBJ2-1	TRBV7-2	NA	TGTGCCAGCAGTTATCGATCAGGGATAACCTACAATGAGCAGTTCTTC	CASSYRSGITYNEQFF
NA	TRBJ2-5	TRBV12-5	NA	TGTGCCAGCAGCTGGGTCCCCAGGGGGACCCAGTACTTC	CASSWVPRGTQYF
NA	TRBJ2-1	TRBV11-2	NA	TGTGCCAGCAGCTTGAGAGTGTCTCGTAGTGAGCAGTTCTTC	CASSLRVSRSEQFF
once	TRBJ2-3	TRBV25-1	TRBD2	TGTGCCAGCAGTGAGGGGGAGCGGGGAAGAGCAGATACGCAGTATTTT	CASSEGERGRADTQYF
NA	TRBJ2-3	TRBV7-2	NA	TGTGCCAGCAGCTTCACTCGCTCCACAGATACGCAGTATTTT	CASSFTRSTDTQYF
once	TRBJ2-3	TRBV6-2/TRBV6-3	NA	TGTGCCAGCAGCTTAGGTGGCGGGGAGTTCCCTAGCACAGATACGCAGTATTTT	CASSLGGGEFPSTDTQYF
NA	TRBJ1-4	TRBV2	NA	TGTGCCAGCAGTGGTAACGGGCGGACCAATGAGACCCTGTACTTC	CASSGNGRTNETLYF
many	TRBJ2-2	TRBV7-2	TRBD2	TGTGCCACCATACTACGACTAGCGGGGGGCGGGGAGCTGTTTTTT	CATILRLAGGGELFF
NA	TRBJ2-3	TRBV29-1	NA	TGCAGCGTTGAAGACAGGGTCTCAGATACGCAGTATTTT	CSVEDRVSDTQYF
NA	TRBJ1-3	TRBV5-1	NA	TGCGCCAGCACTTTGGGGGTTACCAGGGCTGGAAACACCATATATTTT	CASTLGVTRAGNTIYF
NA	TRBJ2-5	TRBV9	NA	TGTGCCAGCAGCTACGGGGAGGTCCAAGGGACCCAGTACTTC	CASSYGEVQGTQYF
NA	TRBJ1-1	TRBV6-2/TRBV6-3	NA	TGTGCCAGCAGAAGAACAGGTGAAGCTTTCTTT	CASRRTGEAFF
NA	TRBJ1-2	TRBV7-2	NA	TGTGCCAGCAGCTCCGCCGGGACTGGGGGCTATGGCTACACCTTC	CASSSAGTGGYGYTF
once	TRBJ1-6	TRBV12-3/TRBV12-4	NA	TGTGCCAGCAGTTTACTACGGAATAATTCACCCCTCCACTTT	CASSLLRNNSPLHF
NA	TRBJ1-5	TRBV10-3	NA	TGTGCCATCAGCCAGACAGGTATGCATAGCAATCAGCCCCAGCATTTT	CAISQTGMHSNQPQHF
NA	TRBJ1-2	TRBV20-1	NA	TGCAGTGCTAGAGATTCTAGGAGGGAAACCTTC	CSARDSRRETF
NA	TRBJ2-5	TRBV7-2	NA	TGTGCCAGCAGCTTCAGTGGCGAAGGGACGGTCCAGTACTTC	CASSFSGEGTVQYF
NA	TRBJ2-7	TRBV7-2	TRBD2	TGTGCCAGCAGTTCTAGCGGGGCCCAAGAGACCCAGTACTACTTC	CASSSSGAQETQYYF